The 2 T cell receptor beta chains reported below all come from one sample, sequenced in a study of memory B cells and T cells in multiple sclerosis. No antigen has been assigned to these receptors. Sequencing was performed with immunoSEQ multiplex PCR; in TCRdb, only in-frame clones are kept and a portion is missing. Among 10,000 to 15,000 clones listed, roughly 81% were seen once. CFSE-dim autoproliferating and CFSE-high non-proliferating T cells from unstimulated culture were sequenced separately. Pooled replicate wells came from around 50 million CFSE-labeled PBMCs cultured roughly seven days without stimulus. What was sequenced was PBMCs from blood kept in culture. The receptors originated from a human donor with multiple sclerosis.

Here the CDR3 reads CASSLFGTGGGMSSYNEQFF. In nucleotides, the CDR3 is TGTGCCAGCAGTTTATTCGGCACAGGAGGCGGAATGAGCTCCTACAATGAGCAGTTCTTC. This chain connects TRBV28 to TRBJ2-1; the D gene could be TRBD1 or TRBD2 (5 bases each). The germline V gene has CDR1 MDHEN and CDR2 SYDVKM. V lost 1 base, J lost 0 bases, and 22 bases lay in between. The CDR3 length is 20 residues. The full variable domain, rest sourced from reference TRBV28 and TRBJ2-1, is DVKVTQSSRYLVKRTGEKVFLECVQDMDHENMFWYRQDPGLGLRLIYFSYDVKMKEKGDIPEGYSVSREKKERFSLILESASTNQTSMYLCASSLFGTGGGMSSYNEQFFGPGTRLTVL.

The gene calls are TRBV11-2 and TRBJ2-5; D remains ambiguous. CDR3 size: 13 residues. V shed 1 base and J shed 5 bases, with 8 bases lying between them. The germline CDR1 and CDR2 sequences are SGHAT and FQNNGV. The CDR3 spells CASSLVVYETQYF. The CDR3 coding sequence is TGTGCCAGCAGCTTAGTAGTGTACGAGACCCAGTACTTC.